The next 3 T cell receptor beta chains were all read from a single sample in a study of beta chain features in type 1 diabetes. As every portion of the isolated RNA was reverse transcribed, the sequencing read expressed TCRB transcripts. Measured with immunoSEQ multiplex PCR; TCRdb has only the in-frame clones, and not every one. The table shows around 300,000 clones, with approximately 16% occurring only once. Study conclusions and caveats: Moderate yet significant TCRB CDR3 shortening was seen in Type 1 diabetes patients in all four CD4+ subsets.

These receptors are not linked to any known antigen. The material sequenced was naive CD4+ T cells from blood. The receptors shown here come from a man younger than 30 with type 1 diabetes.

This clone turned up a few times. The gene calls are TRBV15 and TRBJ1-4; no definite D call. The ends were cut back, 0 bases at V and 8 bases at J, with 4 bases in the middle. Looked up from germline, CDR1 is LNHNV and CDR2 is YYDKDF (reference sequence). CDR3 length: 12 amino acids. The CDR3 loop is CATSRDREKLFF. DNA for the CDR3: TGTGCCACCAGCAGAGATCGGGAAAAACTGTTTTTT.

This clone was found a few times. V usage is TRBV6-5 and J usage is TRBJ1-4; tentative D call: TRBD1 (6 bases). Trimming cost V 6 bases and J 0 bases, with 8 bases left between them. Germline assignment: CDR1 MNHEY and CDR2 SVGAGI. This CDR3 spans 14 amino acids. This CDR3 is CASSRQATNEKLFF. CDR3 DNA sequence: TGTGCCAGCAGCCGACAGGCAACTAATGAAAAACTGTTTTTT.

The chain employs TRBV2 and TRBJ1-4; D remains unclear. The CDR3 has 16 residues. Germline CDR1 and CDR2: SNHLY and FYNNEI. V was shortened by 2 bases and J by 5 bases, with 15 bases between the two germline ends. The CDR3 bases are TGTGCCAGCAGTGAAATGGAGAGGAGACCGAATGAAAAACTGTTTTTT. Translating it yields CASSEMERRPNEKLFF.